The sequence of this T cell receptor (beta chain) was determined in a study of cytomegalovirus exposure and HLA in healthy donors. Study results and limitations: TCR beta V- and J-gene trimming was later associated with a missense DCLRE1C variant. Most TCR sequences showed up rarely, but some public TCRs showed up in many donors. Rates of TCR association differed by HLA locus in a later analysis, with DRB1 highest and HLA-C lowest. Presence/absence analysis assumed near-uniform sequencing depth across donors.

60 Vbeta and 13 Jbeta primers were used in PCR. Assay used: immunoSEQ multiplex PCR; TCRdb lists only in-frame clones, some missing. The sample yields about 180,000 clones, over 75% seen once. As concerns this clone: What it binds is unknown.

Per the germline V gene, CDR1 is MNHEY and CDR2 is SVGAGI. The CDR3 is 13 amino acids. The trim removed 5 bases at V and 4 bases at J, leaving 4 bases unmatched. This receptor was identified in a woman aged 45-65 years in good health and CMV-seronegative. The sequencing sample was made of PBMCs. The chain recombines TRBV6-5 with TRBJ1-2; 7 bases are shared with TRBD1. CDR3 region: CASSNRGSYGYTF. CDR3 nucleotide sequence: TGTGCCAGCAGTAACAGGGGTTCCTATGGCTACACCTTC.